Shown below are 25 T cell receptor beta chains from a single sample sequenced in a study of T cells in Graves' hyperthyroidism and ophthalmopathy. Researchers took RNA transcripts and amplified the TCR beta CDR3 regions from them. Initially, a first-round RT-PCR of the TCR CDR3 employed the HTBI primer set. Using its own MiXCR run on the multiplex PCR reads, TCRdb lists one record per CDR3 protein. This table has about 270,000 distinct CDR3 sequences, about 16% appearing once. The source material was blood. These TCRs come from a woman aged 45 to 65 with Graves' hyperthyroidism that later progressed to Graves' ophthalmopathy.

The genes are TRBV28 and TRBJ2-7, with 10 bases fitting TRBD2. CDR3 size: 14 residues. V lost 6 bases, J lost 2 bases, and 4 bases stayed unmatched. CDR1 is MDHEN and CDR2 is SYDVKM in the germline V gene. CDR3 loop: CASSASGSPYEQYF. CDR3 DNA sequence: TGTGCCAGCAGCGCTAGCGGGAGCCCCTACGAGCAGTACTTC.

This clonotype was observed many times. The gene calls are TRBV18 and TRBJ1-1; weak D call: TRBD1 (5 bases). The CDR3 consists of 14 residues. Germline CDR1 KGHSH, CDR2 LQKENI. Between the trimmed V and J ends, which lost 3 bases and 1 base, there was a span of 9 bases. As DNA, the CDR3 is TGTGCCAGCTCACCCCGGGACCCGAACACTGAAGCTTTCTTT. It translates to CASSPRDPNTEAFF.

This clonotype was seen repeatedly, ten times or more. The V gene is TRBV6-1, the J gene TRBJ1-1; 8 bases fit TRBD1. The V gene end was trimmed by 6 bases and the J gene end by 8 bases; junction bases not matched to a gene: 17. The CDR3 is 16 residues long. The germline CDR1 and CDR2 sequences are MNHNS and SASEGT. The CDR3 DNA reads as TGTGCCAGCAGGAGAACCCAGGGGGCCGCGAGGCCGGAAGCTTTCTTT. This sequence encodes CASRRTQGAARPEAFF.

This clonotype was seen many times. The chain carries TRBV11-2 and TRBJ1-2; D is undetermined. CDR3 length equals 13 residues. Germline CDR1 SGHAT, CDR2 FQNNGV. Trimming took off 1 base at V and 7 bases at J, with 10 bases between the two ends. CDR3 DNA: TGTGCCAGCAGCTTAGGGGGAGCCATTGGCTACACCTTC. It yields the protein CASSLGGAIGYTF. The complete variable domain, with remaining parts taken from reference TRBV11-2 and TRBJ1-2, reads EAGVAQSPRYKIIEKRQSVAFWCNPISGHATLYWYQQILGQGPKLLIQFQNNGVVDDSQLPKDRFSAERLKGVDSTLKIQPAKLEDSAVYLCASSLGGAIGYTFGSGTRLTVV.

At least ten counts were recorded for this clonotype. The rearrangement uses TRBV10-2 and TRBJ2-5; 8 bases fit TRBD1. Trimming took 0 bases from V and 4 from J; bases not matched to a gene: 4. CDR3 length: 15 amino acids. The germline gives CDR1 WSHSY, CDR2 SAAADI. The CDR3 protein is CASSESEQGGETQYF. The CDR3 region has the DNA TGCGCCAGCAGTGAGTCAGAACAGGGGGGAGAGACCCAGTACTTC.

This clonotype was observed a handful of times. This chain joins TRBV6-2 or TRBV6-3 and TRBJ1-5; D call uncertain. V gave up 0 bases and J gave up 4 bases, with 10 bases separating them. Germline CDR1 and CDR2: MNHEY and SVGEGT. This CDR3 spans 15 amino acids. The CDR3, as DNA: TGTGCCAGCAGTTACTCGATGACGGGAAATCAGCCCCAGCATTTT. Translation: CASSYSMTGNQPQHF.

This clonotype was seen ten or more times. The V gene is TRBV3-1, the J gene TRBJ1-4; the D is unclear. The CDR3 is made up of 15 amino acids. The germline gives CDR1 LGHDT, CDR2 YNNKEL (reference sequence). The germline V and J ends were trimmed by 4 bases and 5 bases, with 14 bases remaining between them. CDR3 coding DNA: TGTGCCAGCAGCCTGCGGGCGGGAGGAAATGAAAAACTGTTTTTT. Encoded protein: CASSLRAGGNEKLFF.

The table lists this clonotype with a few counts. The chain has TRBV6-2 or TRBV6-3 and TRBJ2-5; maybe TRBD2 (6 bases). Germline CDR1 is MNHEY and CDR2 is SVGEGT. There are 15 residues in the CDR3. V gave up 6 bases and J gave up 0 bases, with 14 bases separating them. Here the CDR3 DNA reads TGTGCCAGCAGGCCTTGGGACTCCCACCAAGAGACCCAGTACTTC. It yields the protein CASRPWDSHQETQYF.

This clonotype was seen repeatedly, ten times or more. This chain links TRBV28 with TRBJ2-2, with 11 bases lining up with TRBD2. The CDR3 is 15 residues long. Germline CDR1 is MDHEN and CDR2 is SYDVKM. The J segment lost 13 bases and the V segment lost 6 bases, leaving 13 bases of the junction unmatched. Written as DNA, the CDR3 is TGTGCCAGCAGGGAGCTTAGCGGGAGGGTTGGGACGCTGTTTTTT. Translation gives CASRELSGRVGTLFF.

This clonotype was seen at least ten times. This chain connects TRBV5-6 to TRBJ2-7; possibly TRBD1 or TRBD2 for D (5 bases each). Trimming removed 3 bases from V and 5 bases from J, with 21 bases in between. The V gene's germline CDR1 is SGHDT and CDR2 YYEEEE. The CDR3 is made up of 16 amino acids. CDR3 region: CASSYIWGRNGDEQYF. The CDR3 DNA follows: TGTGCCAGCAGCTATATTTGGGGCCGGAACGGGGACGAGCAGTACTTC.

This clonotype occurred a few times. The rearrangement uses TRBV4-1 and TRBJ2-1; 12 positions agree with TRBD2. The J segment lost 8 bases and the V segment lost 2 bases, leaving 7 bases of the junction unmatched. The CDR3 is made up of 16 amino acids. Germline assignment: CDR1 MGHRA and CDR2 YSYEKL. CDR3 coding DNA: TGCGCCAGCAGCCAACCGACTAGCGGGAGTCTTCATGAGCAGTTCTTC. Its protein product is CASSQPTSGSLHEQFF.

This clonotype was seen ten or more times. This chain links TRBV6-1 with TRBJ1-6, with D perhaps TRBD1 (5 bases). Trimming shortened V by 3 bases and J by 9 bases, and 12 bases separated the two germline ends. In germline, CDR1 is MNHNS, CDR2 SASEGT. This CDR3 is 14 amino acids long. The CDR3, as DNA: TGTGCCAGCAGTGATTGGGGACCAAGTTCACCCCTCCACTTT. Its protein is CASSDWGPSSPLHF.

This clonotype was picked up a small number of times. The chain combines TRBV7-9 with TRBJ2-2; D ambiguous. There are 13 residues in the CDR3. V dropped 2 bases and J dropped 4 bases, with 5 bases sitting between them. The germline V gene encodes CDR1 SEHNR and CDR2 FQNEAQ (reference sequence). The CDR3 nucleotides are TGTGCCAGCAGCTTATTTGCCACCGGGGAGCTGTTTTTT. It codes for CASSLFATGELFF.

This clonotype was observed many times. The chain combines TRBV5-5 with TRBJ2-5; no reliable D call. V lost 1 base, J lost 3 bases, and 13 bases lay in between. The CDR3 has 15 amino acids. Germline V gene data show CDR1 as SGHKS and CDR2 as YYEKEE (reference sequence). The CDR3 DNA reads TGTGCCAGCAGCTTGTGGGATCGACCAAAAGAGACCCAGTACTTC. It specifies CASSLWDRPKETQYF.

The table lists this clonotype with many counts. V usage is TRBV5-8 and J usage is TRBJ2-5; the D gene is possibly TRBD2 (6 bases). Trimming cost V 4 bases and J 0 bases, with 16 bases left between them. CDR1 SGHTS and CDR2 YDEGEE come from the germline V gene. The CDR3 loop spans 16 amino acids. CDR3 bases: TGTGCCAGCAGCCTACGATTGGAGCGGGACCAAGAGACCCAGTACTTC. This gives the protein CASSLRLERDQETQYF.

This clonotype was detected many times. The genes are TRBV6-2 or TRBV6-3 and TRBJ2-6; D call uncertain. There are 17 residues in the CDR3. Germline values: CDR1 MNHEY, CDR2 SVGEGT. The germline V and J ends were trimmed by 2 bases and 2 bases, with 13 bases remaining between them. Written as DNA, the CDR3 is TGTGCCAGCAGTTACGTAGCCCAGTACCCTGGGGCCAACGTCCTGACTTTC. Translating gives CASSYVAQYPGANVLTF.

In this sample, this clonotype turned up many times. The rearrangement uses TRBV2 and TRBJ1-4; no reliable D call. The CDR3 totals 15 residues. Trimming shortened V by 7 bases and J by 4 bases, and 16 bases separated the two germline ends. Germline V gene lookup returns CDR1 SNHLY and CDR2 FYNNEI. In DNA form, the CDR3 reads TGTGCCAGCACCGGAGTGGGTACTTATAATGAAAAACTGTTTTTT. Translated, it gives CASTGVGTYNEKLFF.

The chain joins TRBV25-1 to TRBJ1-6; 10 bases are shared with TRBD1. CDR3 size: 15 residues. CDR1 and CDR2 from the germline V gene are MGHDK and SYGVNS. After removal of 1 base from V and 7 bases from J, the junction contained 1 base not matched to a gene. Here the CDR3 reads CASSESDRGNSPLHF. CDR3 nucleotide sequence: TGTGCCAGCAGTGAATCGGACAGGGGGAATTCACCCCTCCACTTT.

This clonotype was detected only a few times. The gene calls are TRBV9 and TRBJ1-6; 8 bases agree with TRBD1. CDR1 is SGDLS, CDR2 YYNGEE, per germline. The length of the CDR3 is 14 residues. J was trimmed by 7 bases and V by 2 bases; bases with no gene match: 2. The CDR3 coding sequence is TGTGCCAGCAGCGTGACAGGGGACAATTCACCCCTCCACTTT. This encodes CASSVTGDNSPLHF.

The chain carries TRBV20-1 and TRBJ2-6, with D hard to call. Germline assignment: CDR1 DFQATT and CDR2 SNEGSKA (reference sequence). Trimming removed 3 bases at V and 0 bases at J, with 6 bases between. This CDR3 contains 14 residues. CDR3 in amino acids: CSARDLSGANVLTF. CDR3 DNA sequence: TGCAGTGCTAGGGATCTCTCTGGGGCCAACGTCCTGACTTTC.

This clonotype appeared many times. The V call is TRBV2, the J call TRBJ2-3, with 7 nucleotides matching TRBD2. Germline V gives CDR1 SNHLY, CDR2 FYNNEI. V was clipped by 8 bases and J by 4 bases; unmatched bases: 9. The CDR3 loop spans 14 amino acids. The CDR3 here is CASGGVLSPDTQYF. The CDR3 region has the DNA TGTGCCAGCGGGGGGGTTTTATCCCCAGATACGCAGTATTTT.

This clonotype came up many times. V usage is TRBV19 and J usage is TRBJ1-1; D may be TRBD1 (6 bases). Trimming pared 8 bases from V and 5 bases from J, leaving 12 bases between. CDR1 LNHDA and CDR2 SQIVND come from the germline V gene (reference sequence). The CDR3 is 12 amino acids. The CDR3 nucleotides are TGTGCCAGTCGCCCACAGGGAACTGAAGCTTTCTTT. Translation gives CASRPQGTEAFF.

In this sample, this clonotype turned up many times. The V and J genes are TRBV7-8 and TRBJ2-1; 7 bases fit TRBD2. This CDR3 has 16 residues. Germline-derived CDR1 and CDR2 are SGHVS and FQNEAQ. Trimming at V came to 4 bases and at J to 2 bases, leaving 8 bases not matched to a gene. This CDR3 reads CASSSQFGLAYNEQFF. In DNA form, the CDR3 reads TGTGCCAGCAGCTCTCAATTTGGACTAGCCTACAATGAGCAGTTCTTC.

This clonotype was observed a single time. This chain joins TRBV7-2 and TRBJ1-1; TRBD1 agrees at 7 bases. With 5 bases clipped from V and 1 base from J, the junction kept 7 bases outside the gene matches. This CDR3 is built from 15 residues. Per the germline V gene, CDR1 is SGHTA and CDR2 is FQGNSA. This chain's CDR3 is CASSVNRGPNTEAFF. As DNA, the CDR3 is TGTGCCAGCAGCGTTAACAGGGGACCGAACACTGAAGCTTTCTTT.

This chain joins TRBV29-1 and TRBJ2-1; D perhaps matches TRBD1 (7 bases). Germline CDR1 and CDR2: SQVTM and ANQGSEA. The CDR3 contains 13 residues. V was pared by 3 bases and J by 6 bases, with 12 bases between. The CDR3 bases are TGCAGCGTTGACAGGGGGGACTTCAATGAGCAGTTCTTC. Translation gives CSVDRGDFNEQFF.